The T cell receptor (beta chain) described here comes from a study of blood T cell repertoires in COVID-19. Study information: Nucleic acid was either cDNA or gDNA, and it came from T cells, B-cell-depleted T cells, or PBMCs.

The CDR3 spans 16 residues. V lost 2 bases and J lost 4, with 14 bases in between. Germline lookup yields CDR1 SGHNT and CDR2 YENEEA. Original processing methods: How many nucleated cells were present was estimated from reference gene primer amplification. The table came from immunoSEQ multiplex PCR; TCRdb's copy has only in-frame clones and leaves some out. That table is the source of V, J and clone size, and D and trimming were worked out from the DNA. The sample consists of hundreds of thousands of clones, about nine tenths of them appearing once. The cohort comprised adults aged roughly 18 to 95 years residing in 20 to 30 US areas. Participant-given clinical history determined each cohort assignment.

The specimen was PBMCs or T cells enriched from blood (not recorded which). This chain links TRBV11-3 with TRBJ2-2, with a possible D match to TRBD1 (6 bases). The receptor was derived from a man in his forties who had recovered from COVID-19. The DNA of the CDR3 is TGTGCCAGCAGCTTATTGGGGGCGGACGGCACCGGGGAGCTGTTTTTT. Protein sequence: CASSLLGADGTGELFF.